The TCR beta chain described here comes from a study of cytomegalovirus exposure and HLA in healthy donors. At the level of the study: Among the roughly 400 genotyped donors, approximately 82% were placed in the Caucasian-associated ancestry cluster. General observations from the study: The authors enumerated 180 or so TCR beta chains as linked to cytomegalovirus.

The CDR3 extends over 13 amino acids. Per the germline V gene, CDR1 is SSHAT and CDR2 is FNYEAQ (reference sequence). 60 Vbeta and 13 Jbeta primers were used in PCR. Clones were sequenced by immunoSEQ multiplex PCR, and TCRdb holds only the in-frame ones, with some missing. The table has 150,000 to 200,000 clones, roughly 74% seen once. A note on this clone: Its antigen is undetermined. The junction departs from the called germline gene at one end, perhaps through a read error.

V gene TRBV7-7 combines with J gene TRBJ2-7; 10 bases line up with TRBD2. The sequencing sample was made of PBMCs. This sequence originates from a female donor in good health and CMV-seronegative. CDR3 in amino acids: CASSFTSGEKQYF. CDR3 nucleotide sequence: TGTGCTAGCAGCTTTACTAGCGGGGAGAAGCAGTACTTC. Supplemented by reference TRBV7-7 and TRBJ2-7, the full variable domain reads GAGVSQSPRYKVTKRGQDVTLRCDPISSHATLYWYQQALGQGPEFLTYFNYEAQPDKSGLPSDRFSAERPEGSISTLTIQRTEQRDSAMYRCASSFTSGEKQYFGPGTRLTVT.